The clone carrying this TCR beta chain was found a few times. The antigen is not known. Symptoms, serum thyroxine and TRAb, thyroid ultrasound, and orbital computed tomography formed the diagnostic basis. The authors amplified TCR beta CDR3 regions from RNA transcripts. HTBI primers primed a first-round RT-PCR, and a second-round multiplex PCR followed. A single record per CDR3 protein comes from TCRdb applying MiXCR to the multiplex PCR reads. This table has over a million distinct CDR3 sequences, 35% to 45% appearing once. This sample stems from a study of Graves' ophthalmopathy and Graves' hyperthyroidism. About the study: Being free of ophthalmopathy for 18 months of follow-up defined stable hyperthyroidism. Points from the study as a whole: Among thyroid clonotypes expanded above 0.001 frequency, most also appeared in blood. With 60% to 71% sensitivity and about 74% specificity, the model predicted ophthalmopathy progression.

Germline V gives CDR1 SGHTA, CDR2 FQGNSA. The V end was cut by 6 bases, the J end by 4 bases, with 14 bases between. This CDR3 contains 14 residues. Material for sequencing was peripheral blood or thyroid tissue (not recorded which). The origin of this receptor is an adult man with Graves' hyperthyroidism. This sequence joins TRBV7-2 and TRBJ2-3; TRBD1 might be the D (7 bases). The DNA of the CDR3 is TGTGCCAGCAGTCGGGGACAGCGGGCAGATACGCAGTATTTT. As protein: CASSRGQRADTQYF. Combining the CDR3 with reference TRBV7-2 and TRBJ2-3 gives the whole variable domain GAGVSQSPSNKVTEKGKDVELRCDPISGHTALYWYRQSLGQGLEFLIYFQGNSAPDKSGLPSDRFSAERTGGSVSTLTIQRTQQEDSAVYLCASSRGQRADTQYFGPGTRLTVL.